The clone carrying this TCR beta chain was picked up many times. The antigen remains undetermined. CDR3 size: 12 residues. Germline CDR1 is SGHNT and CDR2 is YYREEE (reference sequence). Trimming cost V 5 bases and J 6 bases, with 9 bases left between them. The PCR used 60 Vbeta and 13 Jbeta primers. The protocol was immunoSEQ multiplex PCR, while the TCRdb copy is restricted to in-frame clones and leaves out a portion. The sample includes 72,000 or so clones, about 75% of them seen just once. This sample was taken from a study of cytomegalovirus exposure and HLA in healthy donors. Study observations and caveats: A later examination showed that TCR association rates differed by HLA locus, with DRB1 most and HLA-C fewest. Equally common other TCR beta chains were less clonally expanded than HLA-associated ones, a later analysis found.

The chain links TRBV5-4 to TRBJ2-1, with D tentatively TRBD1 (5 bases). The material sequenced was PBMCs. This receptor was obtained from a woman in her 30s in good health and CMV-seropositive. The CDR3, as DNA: TGTGCCAGCAGAGATACAGGCAATGAGCAGTTCTTC. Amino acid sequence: CASRDTGNEQFF.